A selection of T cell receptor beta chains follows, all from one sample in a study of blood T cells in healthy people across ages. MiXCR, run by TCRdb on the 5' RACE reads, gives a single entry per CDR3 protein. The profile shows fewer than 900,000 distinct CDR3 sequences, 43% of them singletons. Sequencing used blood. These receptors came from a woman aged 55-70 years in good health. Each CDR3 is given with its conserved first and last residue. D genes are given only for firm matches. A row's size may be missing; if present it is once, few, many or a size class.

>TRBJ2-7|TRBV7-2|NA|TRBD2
TGTGCCAGCAGCCCGCGGCTAGCGGGAGGTGGAAGCGAGCAGTACTTC
CASSPRLAGGGSEQYF
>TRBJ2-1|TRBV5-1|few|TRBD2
TGCGCCAGCAGCTTGGTGGGGACTAGCGGTGGTGAGCAGTTCTTC
CASSLVGTSGGEQFF
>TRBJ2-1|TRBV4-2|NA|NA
TGTGCCAGCAGCCAAGAAGGGAGTTTCTGGGTTGATGAGCAGTTCTTC
CASSQEGSFWVDEQFF
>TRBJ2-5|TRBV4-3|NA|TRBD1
TGCGCCAGCAGCCAAGATCAGACAGGGTTGTACTTC
CASSQDQTGLYF
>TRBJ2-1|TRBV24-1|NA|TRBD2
TGTGCCACCAGTGATTTGGTCTCCGGGCGGGAGTGGCAGTTCTTC
CATSDLVSGREWQFF
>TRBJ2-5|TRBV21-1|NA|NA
TGTGCCAGCTTTAGGGAGTGGGAGACCCAGTACTTC
CASFREWETQYF
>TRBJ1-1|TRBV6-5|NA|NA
TGTGCCACCAATCCCTGGGGGAACACTGAAGCTTTCTTT
CATNPWGNTEAFF
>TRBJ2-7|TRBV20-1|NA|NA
TGCAGTGCTCCCGACCCCCTCTCCTACGAGCAGTACTTC
CSAPDPLSYEQYF
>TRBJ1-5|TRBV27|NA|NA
TGTGCCAGCAGTCCCAGGGGAGCAAATCAGCCCCAGCATTTT
CASSPRGANQPQHF
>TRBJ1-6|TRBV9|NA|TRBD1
TGTGCCAGCAGCGCCCGGGGACAGCCCTATAATTCATCCCTCCACTTT
CASSARGQPYNSSLHF
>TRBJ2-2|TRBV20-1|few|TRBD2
TGCAGTGCTAGAGCCGCGGGGGGGCCCGACGGGGAGCTGTTTTTT
CSARAAGGPDGELFF
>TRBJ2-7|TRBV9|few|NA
TGTGCCAGCAGCGTAGCTGACGGTACCTCCTACGAGCAGTACTTC
CASSVADGTSYEQYF
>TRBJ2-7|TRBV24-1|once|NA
TGTGCCACCAGTGTGCAGGGCCTGAACGAGCAGTACTTC
CATSVQGLNEQYF
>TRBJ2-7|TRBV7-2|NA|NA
TGTGCCAGCAGCCCAAGGCCGGGGTCGGGAGAGCAGTACTTC
CASSPRPGSGEQYF
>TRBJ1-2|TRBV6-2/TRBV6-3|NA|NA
TGTGCCAGCAGGGCTACAGGGACGAGTCATGGCTACACCTTC
CASRATGTSHGYTF
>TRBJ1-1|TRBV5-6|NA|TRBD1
TGTGCCAGCAGCTTACGACAGGGTATTGTGGCTACTGAAGCTTTCTTT
CASSLRQGIVATEAFF
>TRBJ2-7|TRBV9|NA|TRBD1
TGTGCCAGCAGCGGGGAGAGGGGGCAGTTCCTCGAGCAGTACTTC
CASSGERGQFLEQYF
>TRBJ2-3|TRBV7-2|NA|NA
TGTGCCAGCAGCAATAGGAACAGGCAAGCGCAGTATTTT
CASSNRNRQAQYF
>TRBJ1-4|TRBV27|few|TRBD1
TGTGCCAGCAGTTCAGCGCAGGGGGTTAAGAATGAAAAACTGTTTTTT
CASSSAQGVKNEKLFF
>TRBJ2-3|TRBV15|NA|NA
TGTGCCACCAGCCCCCTGATTGGAACAGATACGCAGTATTTT
CATSPLIGTDTQYF
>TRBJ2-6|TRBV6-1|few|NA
TGTGCCAGCACCCCGAGGGGGTTGGGGGCCAACGTCCTGACTTTC
CASTPRGLGANVLTF
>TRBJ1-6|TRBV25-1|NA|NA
TGTGCCAGCAGTGAATATATCGGACAAGGAACACAACGCTCACCCCTCCACTTT
CASSEYIGQGTQRSPLHF
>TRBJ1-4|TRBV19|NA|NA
TGTGCCAGTAGTATCAACAGGGCTGAAAAACTGTTTTTT
CASSINRAEKLFF
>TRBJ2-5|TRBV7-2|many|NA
TGTGCCAGCAGCTTAGGGGTGGGGCCGCAAGAGACCCAGTACTTC
CASSLGVGPQETQYF
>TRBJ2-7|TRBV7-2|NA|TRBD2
TGTGCCAGCAGCTTACTAGCGGAAGGCTACAATGAGCAGTACTTC
CASSLLAEGYNEQYF
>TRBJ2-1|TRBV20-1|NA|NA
TGCAGTGCCCCAGGGAGGGGGCCAGCGGGTAGCAATGAGCAGTTCTTC
CSAPGRGPAGSNEQFF
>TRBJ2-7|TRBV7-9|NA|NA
TGTGCCAGCAGGCGCGGAGGGGATGAGCAGTACTTC
CASRRGGDEQYF
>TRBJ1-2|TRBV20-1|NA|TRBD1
TGCAGTGCAATTACAGGGGACTATGGCTACACCTTC
CSAITGDYGYTF
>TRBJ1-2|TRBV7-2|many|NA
TGTGCCAGCAGCTTAGCGCGGCAGAGCTATGGCTACACCTTC
CASSLARQSYGYTF
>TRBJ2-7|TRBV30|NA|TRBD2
TGTGCCTGGAGCCTAGTGCTAGCGGGGGATCCTTTCTACGAGCAGTACTTC
CAWSLVLAGDPFYEQYF
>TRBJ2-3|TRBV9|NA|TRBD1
TGTGCCAGCAGCGTAATAGGGGGCTCGGCAGATACGCAGTATTTT
CASSVIGGSADTQYF
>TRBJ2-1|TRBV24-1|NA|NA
TGTGCCACCAGTGCCGACTTTGGAGCGGACTACAATGAGCAGTTCTTC
CATSADFGADYNEQFF
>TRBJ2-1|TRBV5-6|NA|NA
TGTGCCAGCAGCTGGACGGGGGTGAACAATGAGCAGTTCTTC
CASSWTGVNNEQFF
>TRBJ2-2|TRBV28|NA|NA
TGTGCCAGCAGTTTAGGTGGATTGGGCGGGGAGCTGTTTTTT
CASSLGGLGGELFF
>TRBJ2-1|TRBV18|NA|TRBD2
TGTGCCAGCTCACGGACTAGCGGGCCCCCCTACAATGAGCAGTTCTTC
CASSRTSGPPYNEQFF